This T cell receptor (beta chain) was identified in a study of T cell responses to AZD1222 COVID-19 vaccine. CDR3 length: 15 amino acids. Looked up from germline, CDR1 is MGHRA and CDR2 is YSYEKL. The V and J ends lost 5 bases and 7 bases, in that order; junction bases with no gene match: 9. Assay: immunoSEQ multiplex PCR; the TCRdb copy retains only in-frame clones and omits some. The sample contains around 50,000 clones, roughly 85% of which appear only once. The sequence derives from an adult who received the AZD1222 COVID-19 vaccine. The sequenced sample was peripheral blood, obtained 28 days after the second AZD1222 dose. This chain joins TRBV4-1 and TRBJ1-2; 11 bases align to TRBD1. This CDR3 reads CASSFRTGGDGGYTF. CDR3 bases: TGCGCCAGCAGCTTCAGGACAGGGGGCGATGGTGGCTACACCTTC.